This T cell receptor (beta chain) was found in a study of T cell repertoires in cytomegalovirus infection. Study results and caveats: Dominant in the ex vivo response were TCR beta clonotypes restricted by HLA-C and specific for CMV. People with CMV and the relevant HLA were identified by cumulative public TCR beta family frequency.

TCRdb processed the reads anew with MiXCR; each CDR3 protein has one entry. The data show under 800,000 distinct CDR3 sequences, about 24% seen once. As concerns this clonotype: Its target is not known.

V lost 3 bases and J lost 1, with 9 bases in between. This CDR3 comprises 15 residues. The germline gives CDR1 SGHNT, CDR2 YENEEA. The chain carries TRBV11-3 and TRBJ2-2; D possibly corresponds to TRBD2 (5 bases). The receptor was isolated from a human donor in good health (CMV status not recorded). Some clones in this sample may be carry-over from other donors' samples. What was sequenced was CD8+ T cells from PBMCs. The CDR3 loop reads CASSFGERNTGELFF. CDR3 DNA: TGTGCCAGCAGCTTCGGGGAAAGGAACACCGGGGAGCTGTTTTTT.